The clone carrying this TCR beta chain turned up a few times. Using its own MiXCR run on the 5' RACE reads, TCRdb lists one record per CDR3 protein. The data hold 350,000 to 500,000 distinct CDR3 sequences, with roughly 20% observed a single time. The data were obtained in a study of T-cell memory formation after mild COVID-19. The germline V and J ends were trimmed by 5 bases and 5 bases, with 13 bases remaining between them. The CDR3 is 14 residues long. Per germline, CDR1 SEHNR and CDR2 FQNEAQ (reference sequence). This chain connects TRBV7-9 to TRBJ2-1; D is unclear. This TCR was sampled from an adult woman who had mild COVID-19 (a few samples of this study predate the infection). Cell type and time point are not known. The sample comprised PBMCs or a T cell subset sorted from them (not recorded which). The CDR3 protein is CASSRIDTDNEQFF. CDR3 nucleotides: TGTGCCAGCAGCCGTATCGACACTGACAATGAGCAGTTCTTC.